Sequencing of this T cell receptor (beta chain) was carried out in a study of T cell responses to AZD1222 COVID-19 vaccine. Trimming took off 1 base at V and 6 bases at J, with 9 bases between the two ends. Per germline, CDR1 SGHTA and CDR2 FQGTGA. This CDR3 contains 13 residues. This table comes from immunoSEQ multiplex PCR, and its TCRdb copy is limited to in-frame clones, with some not included. The data show 180,000 or so clones, approximately 92% seen once. The sample here was peripheral blood, taken 28 days after the second dose of the MenACWY control vaccine. The chain uses TRBV7-3 and TRBJ1-1; D unclear. This TCR was recovered from an adult who received the MenACWY meningococcal vaccine as a control. This chain's CDR3 is CASSLNGIAEAFF. CDR3 nucleotide sequence: TGTGCCAGCAGCTTAAACGGGATAGCTGAAGCTTTCTTT.